Listed below are T cell receptor beta chains from one sample, sequenced in a study of blood T cell repertoires in COVID-19. TCRdb keeps only in-frame clones here, not all; method: immunoSEQ multiplex PCR. The repertoire includes approximately 190,000 clones, around 77% of them detected once, and around a sixth sits in the top ten. The specimen was peripheral blood. These receptors all stem from a man aged 55 to 69 with active or convalescent COVID-19. CDR3s include the opening cysteine and the closing phenylalanine or tryptophan. The order of the fields is D gene, J gene, clone size, V gene, CDR3 DNA, CDR3 protein. A D gene is named only where the DNA matches it firmly. Some rows have no size entry. The others give once, few or many, or a class for an expanded clone.

. | TRBJ1-2 | . | TRBV7-2 | TGTGCCAGCAGCTTACGCAAGAGGGATGGGCGTGGCTACACCTTC | CASSLRKRDGRGYTF
. | TRBJ2-2 | . | TRBV7-9 | TGTGCCAGCAGCTTCTACACCGGGGAGCTGTTTTTT | CASSFYTGELFF
. | TRBJ1-2 | . | TRBV5-4 | TGTGCCAGCAGCATACAGGGTAACTATGGCTACACCTTC | CASSIQGNYGYTF
TRBD1 | TRBJ2-5 | once | TRBV27 | TGTGCCAGCAGTCCACGGACAGGGTCCTTATTCCAAGAGACCCAGTACTTC | CASSPRTGSLFQETQYF
. | TRBJ2-7 | . | TRBV7-9 | TGTGCCAGCAGCTCTAGATTATACGAGCAGTACTTC | CASSSRLYEQYF
. | TRBJ2-5 | . | TRBV7-3 | TGTGCCAGCAGCTTAAACCAGGGATCCGAGACCCAGTACTTC | CASSLNQGSETQYF
TRBD2 | TRBJ2-1 | . | TRBV28 | TGTGCCAGCAGTCAAACTAGCGGAGCCTACAATGAGCAGTTCTTC | CASSQTSGAYNEQFF
TRBD2 | TRBJ2-7 | . | TRBV5-1 | TGCGCCAGCAGCCCGGTTTTAGCGGGAGGTAGAGAGCAGTACTTC | CASSPVLAGGREQYF
TRBD2 | TRBJ2-7 | . | TRBV19 | TGTGCCAGTGGCCTTAGCGGGAGGTTCAACGAGCAGTACTTC | CASGLSGRFNEQYF
TRBD1 | TRBJ1-1 | . | TRBV12-3/TRBV12-4 | TGTGCCAGCAGTAACACAGGGGGGACTGAAGCTTTCTTT | CASSNTGGTEAFF
. | TRBJ2-5 | few | TRBV2 | TGTGCCAGCAGACCCACTAGCAACGTGGAGACCCAGTACTTC | CASRPTSNVETQYF
. | TRBJ2-1 | . | TRBV9 | TGTGCCAGCAGCGTAGCTCTTAGGAGGGACAATGAGCAGTTCTTC | CASSVALRRDNEQFF
TRBD1 | TRBJ1-3 | . | TRBV7-2 | TGTGCCAGCAGCCTCGACAGGGGGAACACCATATATTTT | CASSLDRGNTIYF
. | TRBJ1-6 | few | TRBV14 | TGTGCCAGCAGCTTGGCAGTCCTGAATTCACCCCTCCACTTT | CASSLAVLNSPLHF
. | TRBJ1-3 | . | TRBV29-1 | TGCAGCGTTGAAACCGGGGCTGGAAACACCATATATTTT | CSVETGAGNTIYF
. | TRBJ2-7 | . | TRBV18 | TGTGCCAGCTCACCCCCCCTTGGTGGGGCTAAATCCTACGAGCAGTACTTC | CASSPPLGGAKSYEQYF